The rows below give T cell receptor beta chains drawn from one sample of a study of blood T cells in healthy people across ages. One entry per CDR3 protein results from TCRdb running MiXCR on the 5' RACE reads. The sample lists about 900,000 distinct CDR3 sequences; around 62% were seen once. Input material: blood. Source of these receptors: a man under 40 in good health. Both conserved end residues are part of each CDR3. Each record gives: clone size, D gene, J gene, V gene, CDR3 protein, CDR3 DNA. D genes are given only for firm matches. A row's size may be missing; if present it is once, few, many or a size class.

size: once; D: -; J: TRBJ2-1; V: TRBV30; CDR3: CAWSFGGVGNEQFF; DNA: TGTGCCTGGAGCTTTGGCGGGGTGGGTAATGAGCAGTTCTTC
size: once; D: -; J: TRBJ2-7; V: TRBV6-1; CDR3: CASSEGDPSIGAQYF; DNA: TGTGCCAGCAGTGAAGGGGACCCTTCTATAGGGGCCCAGTACTTC
size: few; D: -; J: TRBJ2-1; V: TRBV20-1; CDR3: CSASRQVIYNEQFF; DNA: TGCAGTGCTTCGAGACAGGTTATTTACAATGAGCAGTTCTTC
size: -; D: -; J: TRBJ1-6; V: TRBV2; CDR3: CASSEVSPSSYNSPLHF; DNA: TGTGCCAGCAGTGAAGTTTCTCCTAGCTCCTATAACTCACCCCTCCACTTT
size: -; D: -; J: TRBJ2-1; V: TRBV6-5; CDR3: CASSRSTYNEQFF; DNA: TGTGCCAGCAGTAGAAGTACCTACAATGAGCAGTTCTTC
size: few; D: TRBD2; J: TRBJ2-4; V: TRBV20-1; CDR3: CSPSSGGVQYF; DNA: TGCAGTCCGTCTAGCGGCGGCGTTCAGTACTTC
size: -; D: -; J: TRBJ1-5; V: TRBV25-1; CDR3: CASSESGYNQPQHF; DNA: TGTGCCAGCAGTGAATCGGGATACAATCAGCCCCAGCATTTT
size: -; D: TRBD2; J: TRBJ2-5; V: TRBV7-2; CDR3: CASSANSGGAGETQYF; DNA: TGTGCCAGCAGCGCCAATAGCGGGGGGGCCGGAGAGACCCAGTACTTC
size: -; D: TRBD1; J: TRBJ2-5; V: TRBV6-2/TRBV6-3; CDR3: CASKLSPDRGMRETQYF; DNA: TGTGCCAGCAAGTTGAGTCCAGACAGGGGAATGAGAGAGACCCAGTACTTC
size: -; D: TRBD2; J: TRBJ2-7; V: TRBV2; CDR3: CASSEVPGLVDYEQYF; DNA: TGTGCCAGCAGTGAAGTACCGGGACTAGTTGACTACGAGCAGTACTTC
size: many; D: TRBD1; J: TRBJ1-4; V: TRBV5-5; CDR3: CASSPMGTEDEKLFF; DNA: TGTGCCAGCAGCCCAATGGGGACAGAGGATGAAAAACTGTTTTTT
size: once; D: TRBD2; J: TRBJ2-3; V: TRBV20-1; CDR3: CSVPSGGPDTQYF; DNA: TGCAGTGTTCCTAGCGGGGGCCCAGATACGCAGTATTTT
size: -; D: -; J: TRBJ2-7; V: TRBV9; CDR3: CASSPRAGLNYEQYF; DNA: TGTGCCAGCAGCCCGCGTGCGGGCCTCAATTACGAGCAGTACTTC
size: -; D: -; J: TRBJ1-2; V: TRBV12-3/TRBV12-4; CDR3: CASSRAWNYGYTF; DNA: TGTGCCAGCTCCCGAGCCTGGAACTATGGCTACACCTTC
size: -; D: -; J: TRBJ2-3; V: TRBV5-1; CDR3: CASSPGDWGTDTQYF; DNA: TGCGCCAGCAGCCCGGGGGACTGGGGCACAGATACGCAGTATTTT
size: -; D: -; J: TRBJ2-7; V: TRBV7-2; CDR3: CASSLDLLDEQYF; DNA: TGTGCCAGCAGCTTAGACCTGCTAGACGAGCAGTACTTC